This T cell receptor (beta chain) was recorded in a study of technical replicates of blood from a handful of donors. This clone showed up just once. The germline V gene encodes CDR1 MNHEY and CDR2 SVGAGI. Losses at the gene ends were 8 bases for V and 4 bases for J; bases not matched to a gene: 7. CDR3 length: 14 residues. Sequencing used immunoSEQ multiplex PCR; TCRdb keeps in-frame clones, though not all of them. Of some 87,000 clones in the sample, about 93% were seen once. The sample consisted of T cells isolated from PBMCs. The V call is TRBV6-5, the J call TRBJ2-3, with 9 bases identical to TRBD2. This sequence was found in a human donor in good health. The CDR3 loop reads CASSIAGVADTQYF. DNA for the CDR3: TGTGCCAGCTCTATAGCGGGAGTGGCAGATACGCAGTATTTT.